Listed here are 29 T cell receptor beta chains from one sample, sequenced in a study of cytomegalovirus exposure and HLA in healthy donors. Assay: immunoSEQ multiplex PCR; the TCRdb copy retains only in-frame clones and omits some. The table has about 250,000 clones, roughly nine tenths seen once. The sequenced sample consisted of PBMCs. Every receptor here comes from a man between 18 and 29 years old in good health and CMV-seropositive.

This clone was observed once. J is TRBJ2-3 and V is TRBV18; 10 bases map to TRBD1. Trimming removed 3 bases from V and 10 bases from J; junction bases left unmatched: 10. Germline-derived CDR1 and CDR2 are KGHSH and LQKENI. This CDR3 is built from 15 residues. The CDR3 DNA follows: TGTGCCAGCTCACCCGGGACAGGGGAAGTTGGCGCGCAGTATTTT. Its translation: CASSPGTGEVGAQYF.

V usage is TRBV7-6 and J usage is TRBJ2-1, with 7 nucleotides matching TRBD2. The CDR3 has 16 residues. V lost 3 bases to trimming and J lost 2 bases; unmatched junction nucleotides: 7. Germline V gives CDR1 SGHVS, CDR2 FNYEAQ. CDR3 protein: CASSFSGKMPYNEQFF. The CDR3 DNA is TGTGCCAGCAGCTTCAGCGGGAAGATGCCCTACAATGAGCAGTTCTTC.

V gene TRBV4-2 combines with J gene TRBJ2-5, with 14 bases lining up with TRBD2. Germline assignment: CDR1 LGHNA and CDR2 YNFKEQ. This CDR3 has 18 residues. The trim removed 3 bases at V and 2 bases at J, leaving 8 bases unmatched. The CDR3 nucleotides read TGTGCCAGCAGCCACCGACTAGCGGGAGGGCCAGGACAAGAGACCCAGTACTTC. Translation gives CASSHRLAGGPGQETQYF.

The chain combines TRBV9 with TRBJ2-5; D possibly corresponds to TRBD1 (5 bases). CDR1 and CDR2 from the germline V gene are SGDLS and YYNGEE. V gave up 3 bases and J gave up 2 bases, with 14 bases separating them. The CDR3 totals 15 residues. CDR3 nucleotides: TGTGCCAGCAGCGAGGAGTCGGCAGGGCAAGAGACCCAGTACTTC. Its translation: CASSEESAGQETQYF.

This rearrangement joins TRBV2 to TRBJ2-7, with TRBD1 identical over 7 bases. The ends lost 10 bases at V and 1 base at J; junction bases unmatched: 10. Germline CDR1 is SNHLY and CDR2 is FYNNEI. CDR3 size: 14 residues. The CDR3: CAIRRDSVSYEQYF. The CDR3 coding sequence is TGTGCCATTCGCCGGGACAGCGTTTCCTACGAGCAGTACTTC.

Concerning this clone: Other DNA sequences within the sample encode an identical CDR3. This chain's CDR3 is CASSQDRGPYEQYF. CDR3 DNA: TGCGCCAGCAGCCAAGATAGGGGGCCCTACGAGCAGTACTTC. V usage is TRBV4-1 and J usage is TRBJ2-7, with TRBD1 matching over 7 bases. V gave up 0 bases and J gave up 2 bases; unmatched junction bases: 1. Germline V CDR1 and CDR2: MGHRA, YSYEKL. The CDR3 contains 14 residues.

The chain uses TRBV7-8 and TRBJ1-2; D possibly corresponds to TRBD1 (6 bases). The V gene's germline CDR1 is SGHVS and CDR2 FQNEAQ. The CDR3 has 13 residues. V lost 6 bases to trimming and J lost 4 bases, with 12 bases between them. The CDR3 DNA follows: TGTGCCAGCAGTTTCACACAGGGCTATGGCTACACCTTC. Protein: CASSFTQGYGYTF.

This chain uses TRBV27 with TRBJ2-1; TRBD2 matches 8 bases. The germline V gene has CDR1 MNHEY and CDR2 SMNVEV (reference sequence). The CDR3 runs to 14 residues. J lost 4 bases, V lost 6 bases, and 5 bases had no gene match. The CDR3 protein is CASSGSSGYNEQFF. The CDR3 coding sequence is TGTGCCAGCAGCGGGTCTAGCGGGTACAATGAGCAGTTCTTC.

The V and J genes are TRBV12-5 and TRBJ2-3; D possibly corresponds to TRBD1 (5 bases). Between the trimmed V and J ends, which lost 5 bases and 2 bases, there was a span of 17 bases. CDR3 length equals 16 residues. From germline, CDR1 is LGHNT and CDR2 FRNRAP. CDR3 sequence (DNA): TGTGCTAGTGGTCCCCGTGGTAGGGGAAACACAGATACGCAGTATTTT. This translates into CASGPRGRGNTDTQYF. Looking up the rest from reference TRBV12-5 and TRBJ2-3 gives the full variable domain: DARVTQTPRHKVTEMGQEVTMRCQPILGHNTVFWYRQTMMQGLELLAYFRNRAPLDDSGMPKDRFSAEMPDATLATLKIQPSEPRDSAVYFCASGPRGRGNTDTQYFGPGTRLTVL.

This clone has just a few counts. V is TRBV25-1 and J is TRBJ1-2; D uncertain. V lost 3 bases and J lost 8, with 7 bases in between. Germline values: CDR1 MGHDK, CDR2 SYGVNS. CDR3 length: 11 amino acids. This CDR3 reads CASSESEGYTF. DNA of the CDR3: TGTGCCAGCAGTGAGTCAGAGGGCTACACCTTC.

This rearrangement joins TRBV6-6 to TRBJ1-5, with no clear D. Trimming removed 6 bases from V and 6 bases from J, with 9 bases in between. This CDR3 is 12 amino acids long. CDR1 is MNHNY and CDR2 is SVGAGI in the germline V gene (reference sequence). In DNA, the CDR3 is TGTGCCAGCAGAGGTGTCGGTCAGCCCCAGCATTTT. Protein sequence: CASRGVGQPQHF.

This sequence joins TRBV11-2 and TRBJ2-7; D unresolved. With 2 bases removed from V and 5 bases from J, the gap between germline ends came to 13 bases. Germline assignment: CDR1 SGHAT and CDR2 FQNNGV. The CDR3 has 14 amino acids. The DNA for the CDR3 is TGTGCCAGCAGCTTATTCTCGCTTACCCACGAGCAGTACTTC. Translation gives CASSLFSLTHEQYF.

The chain is built from TRBV6-6 and TRBJ2-1, with D uncertain. In germline, CDR1 is MNHNY, CDR2 SVGAGI (reference sequence). The V gene lost 3 bases and the J gene lost 1 base, with 10 bases spanning the gap. This CDR3 has 15 amino acids. The CDR3 DNA follows: TGTGCCAGCAGTTATCAAACAGCGTCCTACAATGAGCAGTTCTTC. Its translation is CASSYQTASYNEQFF.

This chain uses TRBV6-1 with TRBJ2-7; D not certain. Germline V gives CDR1 MNHNS, CDR2 SASEGT. The CDR3 consists of 12 residues. Deletions cut 3 bases from V and 4 bases from J, with 7 bases between. The CDR3 nucleotides read TGTGCCAGCAGTGATCTTGCGTACGAGCAGTACTTC. Protein: CASSDLAYEQYF.

This clone was seen more than once but under ten times. The chain links TRBV7-9 to TRBJ1-5; the match to TRBD1 covers 7 bases. Germline V gives CDR1 SEHNR, CDR2 FQNEAQ (reference sequence). J lost 4 bases, V lost 5 bases, and 8 bases had no gene match. CDR3 length: 15 amino acids. DNA for the CDR3: TGTGCCAGCAGCCCGGGGGACAGAGATAATCAGCCCCAGCATTTT. Translating it yields CASSPGDRDNQPQHF.

The gene calls are TRBV7-2 and TRBJ1-3, with D unclear. This CDR3 is 16 amino acids long. Trimming stripped 5 bases from V and 4 bases from J, with 18 bases between. Per the germline V gene, CDR1 is SGHTA and CDR2 is FQGNSA. The CDR3 loop reads CASSLVRTLRGNTIYF. In DNA form, the CDR3 reads TGTGCCAGCAGCCTCGTCCGGACCTTGAGGGGAAACACCATATATTTT.

A single count supports this clone. The chain carries TRBV2 and TRBJ2-7; a weak D match, TRBD2 (5 bases). Trimming removed 6 bases at V and 5 bases at J, with 23 bases between. The V gene's germline CDR1 is SNHLY and CDR2 FYNNEI. The CDR3 has 16 amino acids. This CDR3 reads CASRAPDWETPNEQYF. The CDR3 bases are TGTGCCAGCAGGGCTCCGGACTGGGAAACCCCCAACGAGCAGTACTTC.

The chain joins TRBV7-9 to TRBJ2-5; no definite D call. The V and J ends lost 10 bases and 5 bases respectively, with 20 bases between them. This CDR3 contains 14 residues. The germline V gene has CDR1 SEHNR and CDR2 FQNEAQ (reference sequence). CDR3 sequence: CAIQGGGDAETQYF. CDR3 DNA sequence: TGTGCCATCCAAGGTGGCGGAGATGCGGAGACCCAGTACTTC.

The chain is built from TRBV11-3 and TRBJ2-7, with D possibly TRBD2 on 5 matching bases. The CDR3 totals 13 residues. Germline V lookup: CDR1 SGHNT, CDR2 YENEEA. V lost 3 bases and J lost 1, with 7 bases in between. CDR3 sequence (DNA): TGTGCCAGCAGCTTTAGGACTTCCTACGAGCAGTACTTC. Protein product: CASSFRTSYEQYF. Full variable domain (remainder filled in from reference TRBV11-3 and TRBJ2-7): EAGVVQSPRYKIIEKKQPVAFWCNPISGHNTLYWYLQNLGQGPELLIRYENEEAVDDSQLPKDRFSAERLKGVDSTLKIQPAELGDSAVYLCASSFRTSYEQYFGPGTRLTVT.

The J gene is TRBJ1-1, the V gene TRBV4-1, with 8 bases fitting TRBD1. The CDR3 runs 17 residues. Germline trimming cut 5 bases from V and 0 bases from J; bases unmatched to any gene: 11. In germline, CDR1 is MGHRA, CDR2 YSYEKL. The CDR3 bases are TGCGCCAGCAGCGACGACAGGGGCGAAAGGGTGAACACTGAAGCTTTCTTT. Protein product: CASSDDRGERVNTEAFF.

The chain couples TRBV10-1 to TRBJ2-3; D uncertain. Trimming left V 0 bases short and J 4 bases short, with 8 bases between. The germline gives CDR1 WNHNN, CDR2 SYGVQD (reference sequence). The CDR3 runs to 14 residues. The CDR3 reads CASSESMDPDTQYF. The CDR3 DNA reads TGCGCCAGCAGTGAGTCGATGGATCCAGATACGCAGTATTTT.

The chain is built from TRBV28 and TRBJ1-4; D is unclear. This CDR3 contains 14 residues. Trimming left V 8 bases short and J 8 bases short, with 18 bases between. Germline V gene lookup returns CDR1 MDHEN and CDR2 SYDVKM. In DNA form, the CDR3 reads TGTGCCAGCGCCCGACCGGCGGGAGGCGAAAAACTGTTTTTT. Translated, it gives CASARPAGGEKLFF.

The gene calls are TRBV27 and TRBJ2-1; D tentatively reads TRBD1 or TRBD2 (6 bases each). CDR3 length equals 15 residues. V lost 5 bases and J lost 3, with 14 bases in between. Germline CDR1 MNHEY, CDR2 SMNVEV (reference sequence). The CDR3 reads CASSGGLDLYNEQFF. As DNA, the CDR3 is TGTGCCAGCAGTGGGGGGCTGGACCTCTACAATGAGCAGTTCTTC.

The gene calls are TRBV15 and TRBJ2-7; D not certain. From germline, CDR1 is LNHNV and CDR2 YYDKDF (reference sequence). Deletions cut 0 bases from V and 3 bases from J, with 12 bases between. The CDR3 is 15 amino acids. The DNA of the CDR3 is TGTGCCACCAGCAGAGATCCAGCAGGAATCTACGAGCAGTACTTC. This translates into CATSRDPAGIYEQYF.

The rearrangement uses TRBV28 and TRBJ2-5; 8 bases fit TRBD1. CDR3 length: 16 residues. CDR1 is MDHEN, CDR2 SYDVKM, per germline. Trimming cost V 5 bases and J 5 bases; bases outside gene matches: 13. The CDR3 sequence is CASSLRDRHKGETQYF. The CDR3, as DNA: TGTGCCAGCAGTCTCCGGGACAGGCACAAGGGTGAGACCCAGTACTTC.

The gene calls are TRBV5-1 and TRBJ2-7, with a possible D match to TRBD2 (6 bases). The CDR3 covers 12 residues. CDR1 SGHRS and CDR2 YFSETQ come from the germline V gene. V lost 7 bases and J 6 bases, leaving 14 bases between the germline ends. CDR3 in DNA: TGCGCCAGCTCCATCGGGGGACTCGAGCAGTACTTC. Its protein is CASSIGGLEQYF.

Only a few counts were recorded for this clone. The V gene is TRBV21-1, the J gene TRBJ1-1; the D call in the table, TRBD1, was not verified against the DNA. TRBV21-1 is labeled a pseudogene. The CDR3 extends over 14 amino acids. This CDR3 reads CASIRRGRKTEAFF. The DNA for the CDR3 is TGTGCCAGCATCCGAAGGGGGCGGAAGACTGAAGCTTTCTTT.

The chain carries TRBV5-1 and TRBJ2-7; TRBD1 agrees at 7 bases. Germline lookup yields CDR1 SGHRS and CDR2 YFSETQ. The CDR3 consists of 15 residues. Trimming took 4 bases from V and 4 from J; bases not matched to a gene: 11. DNA for the CDR3: TGCGCCAGCAGCCTATCCCCGGGACAGAGATACGAGCAGTACTTC. Protein sequence: CASSLSPGQRYEQYF.

The chain couples TRBV7-9 to TRBJ2-3, with TRBD1 matching over 9 bases. V lost 4 bases, J lost 6 bases, and 5 bases stayed unmatched. CDR3 length: 14 amino acids. Germline V gene data show CDR1 as SEHNR and CDR2 as FQNEAQ (reference sequence). The CDR3 is CASSSDRGYDTQYF. The CDR3 nucleotides read TGTGCCAGCAGCTCGGACAGGGGTTACGATACGCAGTATTTT.